The sequence of this T cell receptor (beta chain) was determined in a study of blood T cell repertoires in COVID-19 (dated by TCRdb to about 2020). About the study as a whole: The collaborator samples originated in the United States, Italy and Spain and spanned the acute and convalescent phases of COVID-19. The material from the prospective study consisted of cDNA or gDNA derived from T cells, B-cell-depleted T cells, or PBMCs. The dataset comprised deeply sampled blood TCRbeta repertoires from subjects exposed to, actively infected with, or recovered from COVID-19. A freely available public database, intended as a resource for researchers studying the immune response to SARS-CoV-2, is where the repertoires were released. The samples were drawn from the first 160 participants of the ongoing ImmuneRACE study and from 1,254 subjects provided by 6 global collaborators. A de-identified subject ID, COVID-19 status, age in years and sex were almost always included in the sample metadata. HLA class I and class II types, where available, came from metadata supplied by the sample provider rather than from assay-based typing.

The immunoSEQ Assay, a bias-controlled multiplex PCR, was used to amplify TCRbeta CDR3 regions from genomic DNA. Per the source publication's procedure: Within the assay, amplification of reference gene primers was used to estimate how many nucleated cells each sample contained. To quantify the absolute abundance of each unique TCRbeta CDR3 rearrangement, sequence reads were collapsed and filtered. For each sample, productive Simpson clonality was calculated by taking the square root of Simpson's diversity index across productive rearrangements. This immuneACCESS table, as held by TCRdb, lists in-frame sequences with V and J called but not all clones. Of the missing ones, under half trace to an unresolved V gene in checked studies; the others have no known cause. V and J calls plus clone size are reproduced from that table; the DNA served to infer D and trimming. The sample records tens of thousands of clones, about 80% of which are singletons. The ten most abundant clones make up 15% to 20% of the sample.

The CDR3 goes from the cysteine to the phenylalanine over 21 residues. Just CDR3 DNA is preserved here, 63 bases in frame from base 1. Trimming accounts for 0 bases at V and 0 bases at J, while the number of junction bases matched to no gene is 12. The germline V gene yields MGHRA for CDR1 and YSYEKL for CDR2. Collaborating institutions collected whole blood in K2EDTA tubes following their own protocols. For TCRbeta analysis, collaborators shipped samples as frozen whole blood, isolated PBMCs, or DNA extracted from either of those sample types. In the case of this clone: The clone's antigen remains unknown. No per-base quality is available; no much larger clone lies one base away.

What the authors observed across the whole study: The quantity of clinical and demographic metadata differed by source and by participant and was supplied without curation.

The receptor chain draws on TRBV4-1 and TRBJ1-6; 9 middle bases align to TRBD1. The clonotype comes from a woman aged 80 or over with acute or convalescent COVID-19. What was sequenced was peripheral blood. The bases are TGCGCCAGCAGCCAAGAAGGACAGGGGCTCCGTGGAAGCTCCTATAATTCACCCCTCCACTTT. Its product reads: CASSQEGQGLRGSSYNSPLHF.